This note documents a single T cell receptor beta chain sequence. The CDR3 has 14 residues. Trimming pared 0 bases from V and 5 bases from J, leaving 10 bases between. Germline CDR1 SGHTA, CDR2 FQGNSA. This sample was taken from a study of blood T cell repertoires in COVID-19. Study summary: The study drew acute and convalescent COVID-19 samples from the United States, Italy and Spain.

In the original processing: Nucleated cell number was recorded as an estimate derived from reference gene primer amplification. Libraries were prepared by immunoSEQ multiplex PCR; TCRdb keeps only in-frame clonotypes and omits some of them. That table is the source of V, J and clone size, and D and trimming were worked out from the DNA. The repertoire holds about 54,000 clones, with about nine tenths as singletons. The rearrangement links TRBV7-2 to TRBJ2-5; D might be TRBD2 (5 bases). This TCR derives from a man over 45 with active COVID-19. Sequenced material: peripheral blood. CDR3 DNA: TGTGCCAGCAGCTTAGCGGGAGCTGGTGAGACCCAGTACTTC. Residues: CASSLAGAGETQYF.